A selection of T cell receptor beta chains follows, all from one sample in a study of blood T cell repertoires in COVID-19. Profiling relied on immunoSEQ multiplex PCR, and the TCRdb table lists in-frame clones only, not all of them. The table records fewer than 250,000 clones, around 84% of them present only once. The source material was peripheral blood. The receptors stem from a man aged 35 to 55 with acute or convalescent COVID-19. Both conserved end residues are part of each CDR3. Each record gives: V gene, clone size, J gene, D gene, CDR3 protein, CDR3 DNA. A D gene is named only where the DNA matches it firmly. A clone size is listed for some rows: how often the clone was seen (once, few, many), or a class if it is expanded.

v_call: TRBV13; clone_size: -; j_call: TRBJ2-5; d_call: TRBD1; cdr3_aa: CASSSRTGGGETQYF; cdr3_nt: TGTGCCAGCAGCTCCCGGACAGGGGGCGGCGAGACCCAGTACTTC
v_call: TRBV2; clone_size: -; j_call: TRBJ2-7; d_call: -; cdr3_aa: CASSEDTGYEQYF; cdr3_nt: TGTGCCAGCAGTGAAGACACAGGCTACGAGCAGTACTTC
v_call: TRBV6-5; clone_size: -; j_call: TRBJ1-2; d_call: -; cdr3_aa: CASSYGGNYGYTF; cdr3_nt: TGTGCCAGCAGTTACGGAGGGAACTATGGCTACACCTTC
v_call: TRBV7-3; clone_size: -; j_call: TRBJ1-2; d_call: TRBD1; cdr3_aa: CASSLTRQGNGYTF; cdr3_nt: TGTGCCAGCAGCTTAACTAGACAGGGGAACGGCTACACCTTC
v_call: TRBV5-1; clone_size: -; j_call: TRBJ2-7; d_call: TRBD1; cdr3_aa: CASSPTGGSYEQYF; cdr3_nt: TGCGCCAGCAGTCCGACAGGGGGCAGCTACGAGCAGTACTTC
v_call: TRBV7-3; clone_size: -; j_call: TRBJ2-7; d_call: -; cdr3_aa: CASSQSRGYEQYF; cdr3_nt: TGTGCCAGCAGCCAATCGCGGGGTTACGAGCAGTACTTC
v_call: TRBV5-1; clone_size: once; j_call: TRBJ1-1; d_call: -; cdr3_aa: CASSLTGTGGNTEAFF; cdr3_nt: TGCGCCAGCAGCCTCACAGGCACGGGGGGGAACACTGAAGCTTTCTTT
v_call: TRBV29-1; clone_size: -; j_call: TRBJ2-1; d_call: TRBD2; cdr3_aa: CSVRLAGGPGRYNEQFF; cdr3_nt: TGCAGCGTCCGACTAGCGGGGGGGCCTGGGCGCTACAATGAGCAGTTCTTC
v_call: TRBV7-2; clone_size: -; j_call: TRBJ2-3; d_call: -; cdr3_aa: CASSLVGSRAGGNTQYF; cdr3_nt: TGTGCCAGCAGCTTAGTAGGGAGCAGGGCCGGCGGGAATACGCAGTATTTT
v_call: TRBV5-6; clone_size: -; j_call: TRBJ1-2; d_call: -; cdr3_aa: CASSLLQYGYTF; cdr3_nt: TGTGCCAGCAGCTTGCTACAGTATGGCTACACCTTC
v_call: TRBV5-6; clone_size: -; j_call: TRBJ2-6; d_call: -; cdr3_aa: CASNRRDSGANVLTF; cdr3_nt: TGTGCCAGCAACCGGAGGGACTCTGGGGCCAACGTCCTGACTTTC
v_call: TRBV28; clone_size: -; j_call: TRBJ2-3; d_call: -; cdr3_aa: CASSRDTQYF; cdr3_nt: TGTGCCAGCAGTCGAGATACGCAGTATTTT
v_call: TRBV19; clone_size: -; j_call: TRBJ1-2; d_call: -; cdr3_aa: CASSIDLARSNYGYTF; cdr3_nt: TGTGCCAGTAGTATAGATCTGGCCAGGTCTAACTATGGCTACACCTTC
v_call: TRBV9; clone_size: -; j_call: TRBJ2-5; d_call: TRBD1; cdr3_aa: CASSASTRGETQYF; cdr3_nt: TGTGCCAGCAGCGCTAGTACCAGGGGGGAGACCCAGTACTTC
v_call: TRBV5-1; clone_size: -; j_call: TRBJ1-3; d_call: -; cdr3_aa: CASSRRGGSGNTIYF; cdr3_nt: TGCGCCAGCAGCCGACGGGGAGGCTCTGGAAACACCATATATTTT
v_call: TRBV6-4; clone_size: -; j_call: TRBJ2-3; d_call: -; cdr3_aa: CASSDSSRVGDTQYF; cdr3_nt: TGTGCCAGCAGTGACTCGAGTCGGGTAGGAGATACGCAGTATTTT
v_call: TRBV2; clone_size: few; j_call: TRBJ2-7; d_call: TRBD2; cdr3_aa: CASNPGTRTLYEQYF; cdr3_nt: TGTGCCAGCAACCCCGGGACTAGGACTCTATACGAGCAGTACTTC
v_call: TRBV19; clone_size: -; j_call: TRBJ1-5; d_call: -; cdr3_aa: CASSLIQVIGNQPQHF; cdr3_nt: TGTGCCAGTAGTTTAATACAGGTGATTGGCAATCAGCCCCAGCATTTT
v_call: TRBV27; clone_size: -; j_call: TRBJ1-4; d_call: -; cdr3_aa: CASSPARTDRREKLFF; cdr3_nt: TGTGCCAGCAGTCCCGCCCGAACCGACAGACGTGAAAAACTGTTTTTT
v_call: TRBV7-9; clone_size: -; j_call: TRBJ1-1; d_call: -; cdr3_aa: CASSYDSNTEAFF; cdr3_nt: TGTGCCAGCAGTTACGACAGTAACACTGAAGCTTTCTTT
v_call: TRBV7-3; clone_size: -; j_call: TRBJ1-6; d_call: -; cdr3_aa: CASSLSGQSNSPLHF; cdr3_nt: TGTGCCAGCAGCCTCTCCGGACAGTCCAATTCACCCCTCCACTTT
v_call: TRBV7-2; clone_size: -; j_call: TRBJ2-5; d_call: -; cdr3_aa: CASSSEGGYSVETQYF; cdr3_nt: TGTGCCAGCAGCTCCGAGGGCGGGTATTCGGTAGAGACCCAGTACTTC
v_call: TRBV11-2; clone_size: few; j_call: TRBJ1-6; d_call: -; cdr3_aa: CASSLGPSISYNSPLHF; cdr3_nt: TGTGCCAGCAGCCTGGGCCCCAGCATCTCCTATAATTCACCCCTCCACTTT
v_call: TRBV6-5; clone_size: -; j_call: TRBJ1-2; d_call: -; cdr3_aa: CASSYSLTGTDYGYTF; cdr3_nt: TGTGCCAGCAGTTACTCGCTGACAGGAACTGACTATGGCTACACCTTC
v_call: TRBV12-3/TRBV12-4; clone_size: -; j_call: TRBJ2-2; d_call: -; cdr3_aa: CASSTGNTGELFF; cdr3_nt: TGTGCCAGCAGTACCGGGAACACCGGGGAGCTGTTTTTT
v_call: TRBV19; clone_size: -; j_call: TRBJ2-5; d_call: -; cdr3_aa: CASSIGGGKETQYF; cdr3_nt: TGTGCCAGTAGTATAGGAGGAGGGAAAGAGACCCAGTACTTC
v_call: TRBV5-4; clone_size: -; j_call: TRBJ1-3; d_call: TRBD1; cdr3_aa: CASSNDRATGNTIYF; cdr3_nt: TGTGCCAGCAGTAATGACAGGGCGACTGGAAACACCATATATTTT
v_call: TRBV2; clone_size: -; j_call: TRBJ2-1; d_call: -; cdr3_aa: CASYGNQYNEQFF; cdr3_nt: TGTGCCAGCTACGGGAATCAATACAATGAGCAGTTCTTC
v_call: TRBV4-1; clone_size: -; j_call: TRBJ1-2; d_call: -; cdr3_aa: CASSQEGTGGPYGYTF; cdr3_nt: TGCGCCAGCAGCCAAGAGGGGACCGGAGGGCCCTATGGCTACACCTTC
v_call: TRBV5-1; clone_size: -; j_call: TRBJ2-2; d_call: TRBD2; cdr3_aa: CASSSIPSGVLTGELFF; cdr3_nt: TGCGCCAGCAGCTCAATACCTAGCGGGGTATTGACCGGGGAGCTGTTTTTT
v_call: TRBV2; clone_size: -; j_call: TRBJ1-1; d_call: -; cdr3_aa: CASSTRNTEAFF; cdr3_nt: TGTGCCAGCAGTACCAGAAACACTGAAGCTTTCTTT
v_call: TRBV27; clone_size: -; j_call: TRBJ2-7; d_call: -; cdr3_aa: CASSPSQIAVLYEQYF; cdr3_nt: TGTGCCAGCAGCCCCAGCCAGATAGCGGTCCTGTACGAGCAGTACTTC
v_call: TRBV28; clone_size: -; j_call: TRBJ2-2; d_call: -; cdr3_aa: CASSWGRATGELFF; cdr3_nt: TGTGCCAGCAGCTGGGGCAGAGCCACCGGGGAGCTGTTTTTT
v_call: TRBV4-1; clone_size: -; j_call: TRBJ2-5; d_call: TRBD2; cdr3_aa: CASSQELRGGGETQYF; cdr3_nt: TGCGCCAGCAGCCAAGAGTTGCGGGGGGGCGGAGAGACCCAGTACTTC
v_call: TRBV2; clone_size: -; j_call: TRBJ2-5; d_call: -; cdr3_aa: CASSYLGARHETQYF; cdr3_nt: TGTGCCAGCAGCTACCTAGGGGCGCGACACGAGACCCAGTACTTC
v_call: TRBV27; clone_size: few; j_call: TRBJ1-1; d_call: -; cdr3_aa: CASSPLGGETEAFF; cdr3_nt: TGTGCCAGCAGTCCCTTGGGAGGGGAGACTGAAGCTTTCTTT
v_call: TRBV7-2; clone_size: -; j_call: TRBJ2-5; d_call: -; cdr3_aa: CASTTTGLGRETQYF; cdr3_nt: TGTGCCAGCACCACCACAGGGCTTGGTCGAGAGACCCAGTACTTC
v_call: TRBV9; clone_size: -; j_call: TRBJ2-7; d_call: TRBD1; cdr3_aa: CASSFAGTGTHEQYF; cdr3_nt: TGTGCCAGCAGCTTTGCCGGGACAGGGACACACGAGCAGTACTTC
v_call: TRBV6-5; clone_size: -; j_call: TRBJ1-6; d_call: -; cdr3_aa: CASSYEGVSPLHF; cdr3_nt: TGTGCCAGCAGTTACGAGGGGGTTTCACCCCTCCACTTT